This section outlines one T cell receptor beta chain sequence together with its context. Its target antigen remains unknown. There are no base qualities to consult, and no much larger clone falls within one base. The record originates from a study of PD-L1 blockade in urothelial cancer (dated by TCRdb to about 2017). With regard to the full study: Therapy was started at some point between 2013 and 2015 for all patients, and atezolizumab 1,200 mg was administered intravenously every 3 weeks. About 90% of the roughly 30 patients were identified as males with urothelial cancer of bladder origin, and a prior smoking history was reported by 18 of 29 patients. An ECOG performance status of 0 or 1 was recorded for the patients, and 0 to 3 prior chemotherapy regimens had been received by the patients. Blood samples were analyzed at two time points: 3 weeks after treatment start (second dose) and 6 weeks after treatment start. Blood samples gave median yields of around 150,000 T cells and 82,636 unique TCRs, along with a median clonality of around 0.075. The study was an exploratory multi-omic analysis of somatic, immune and clinical correlates of response to PD-L1 blockade with atezolizumab in urothelial cancer. Pretreatment tumor samples, along with matched peripheral blood collected serially before and after atezolizumab treatment, underwent TCR sequencing. Durable clinical benefit was defined as progression-free survival longer than 6 months, and TCR features were also tested against progression-free and overall survival. In the same patients, whole exome sequencing and RNA sequencing of pretreatment tumors were performed in addition to TCR sequencing. Roughly nine patients achieved durable clinical benefit and 20 did not. Under 30 patients had pretreatment blood TCR-seq, around 25 had at least one posttreatment blood collection, and around 25 had tumor TCR-seq.

Overall study results and their limits: Because the sample size was small (n ≈ 30) and many exploratory analyses were performed, the results are intended to be hypothesis-generating. At 3 weeks after the start of treatment, tumor-associated TCR clones in peripheral blood had expanded more in patients with durable benefit (n ≈ 20, p = 0.022). Improved progression-free and overall survival was associated with having pretreatment peripheral blood TCR clonality below the median.

The time point label, as the study defines it: pretreatment peripheral blood. A total of 29 patients with locally advanced or metastatic urothelial carcinoma, treated at Memorial Sloan Kettering on a trial protocol, made up the cohort. Peripheral blood mononuclear cells were collected pretreatment and during treatment, with between 1 and 8 total time points per patient. The Qiagen DNeasy Blood extraction kit was used to purify genomic DNA from total PBMCs and from tumor samples. PBMCs were collected pretreatment and during treatment and were isolated and stored as previously described. From the cysteine up to the phenylalanine, the CDR3 has a length of 11 residues. The only DNA kept is the CDR3, 33 bases in frame from the first base. V drops 3 bases and J drops 7 bases, leaving 7 bases in between. Taken from the germline V gene, the CDR1 and CDR2 loops are SGDLS and YYNGEE. Synthetic TCR analog templates were spiked into each PCR to estimate absolute template abundance from read counts. Using the immunoSEQ assay, TCRbeta CDR3 regions were amplified from genomic DNA with bias-controlled V and J gene primers. Sequencing of rearranged TCRbeta segments was performed at approximately 20X coverage. As for the authors' bioinformatics: Sequencing errors were corrected by clustering, and CDR3s were annotated against IMGT so that V, D and J genes could be assigned. Downstream analyses used only productive TCRbeta rearrangements, leaving out any out-of-frame or stop-codon sequences. To compute clonality, Shannon entropy was normalized by the log of the number of unique productive sequences and then subtracted from one. Clones differing between time points or between blood and tumor were identified by Fisher's exact test with Benjamini-Hochberg correction at adjusted p below 0.01. Drawn from immuneACCESS, this table holds only the in-frame rearrangements with V and J called that TCRdb kept. Clones are partly lost; checked studies trace under half to an unresolved V gene and leave the rest unexplained. Clone size and V and J calls were adopted from that table, with D and trimming inferred from the DNA. The sample contains tens of thousands of clones, around 85% of them found a single time. The biggest ten clones account for 14% to 15% of the sample.

Material: PBMCs, obtained around atezolizumab (anti-PD-L1) treatment. This TCR was sampled from a woman aged 55-70 years with urothelial cancer. The chain is made from TRBV9 and TRBJ1-2, with TRBD1 perhaps the D gene, on 6 matching bases. CDR3 sequence: CASSDRVGYTF. The nucleotides read TGTGCCAGCAGCGACAGGGTTGGCTACACCTTC.